This is a list of T cell receptor beta chains from one sample in a study of blood T cell repertoires in COVID-19. Produced via immunoSEQ multiplex PCR; TCRdb's table is partial and in-frame only. The sample shows 100,000 to 120,000 clones, roughly 79% of them seen only once. Material: peripheral blood. These receptors were collected from an elderly man with acute or convalescent COVID-19. Both conserved end residues are part of each CDR3. The order of the fields is V gene, clone size, CDR3 length, D gene, J gene, CDR3 protein, CDR3 DNA. A D gene is named only where the DNA matches it firmly. The size of a clone is reported for some rows only, either as once, few or many, or as a class for expanded clones.

>TRBV7-9|NA|14|NA|TRBJ1-4
CASSRTDRTAKLFF
TGTGCCAGCAGCAGAACCGATAGGACAGCCAAACTGTTTTTT
>TRBV6-1|NA|14|NA|TRBJ1-2
CASSEARGNYGYTF
TGTGCCAGCAGTGAAGCGCGGGGAAACTATGGCTACACCTTC
>TRBV7-3|NA|14|NA|TRBJ1-6
CASSLAGFNSPLHF
TGTGCCAGCAGCTTAGCAGGGTTTAATTCACCCCTCCACTTT
>TRBV28|NA|13|NA|TRBJ1-2
CASSLRHESGYTF
TGTGCCAGCAGTTTAAGACATGAATCTGGCTACACCTTC
>TRBV6-5|NA|14|NA|TRBJ1-4
CASIFRDTREKLFF
TGTGCCAGCATCTTCCGGGACACCAGGGAAAAACTGTTTTTT
>TRBV7-2|NA|13|NA|TRBJ2-7
CASTIQGTGEQYF
TGTGCCAGCACCATCCAGGGGACGGGTGAGCAGTACTTC
>TRBV5-6|NA|16|NA|TRBJ1-1
CASSFFGGASWTEAFF
TGTGCCAGCAGCTTTTTCGGGGGGGCTTCGTGGACTGAAGCTTTCTTT
>TRBV11-2|NA|16|TRBD1|TRBJ2-7
CASSPIGGQGAYEQYF
TGTGCCAGCAGCCCCATCGGAGGACAGGGCGCCTACGAGCAGTACTTC
>TRBV19|NA|13|NA|TRBJ2-3
CASRTRSTDTQYF
TGTGCCAGTAGGACACGTAGCACAGATACGCAGTATTTT
>TRBV7-8|many|14|NA|TRBJ1-4
CASSPGRANEKLFF
TGTGCCAGCAGTCCGGGTCGGGCTAATGAAAAACTGTTTTTT
>TRBV28|NA|14|NA|TRBJ2-7
CASSRHQGSYEQYF
TGTGCCAGCAGTAGACATCAGGGCTCCTACGAGCAGTACTTC
>TRBV14|NA|14|NA|TRBJ1-4
CASSPQRFREKLFF
TGTGCCAGCAGCCCCCAACGATTTCGGGAAAAACTGTTTTTT
>TRBV29-1|NA|15|TRBD2|TRBJ2-5
CSVEDTAGKQETQYF
TGCAGCGTTGAAGATACAGCGGGAAAACAAGAGACCCAGTACTTC
>TRBV5-4|NA|15|NA|TRBJ1-1
CASSLVSTMNTEAFF
TGTGCCAGCAGCTTGGTGTCAACAATGAACACTGAAGCTTTCTTT
>TRBV9|NA|15|TRBD2|TRBJ2-1
CASSVVSGIYNEQFF
TGTGCCAGCAGCGTAGTTAGCGGGATCTACAATGAGCAGTTCTTC
>TRBV6-5|NA|14|TRBD1|TRBJ1-2
CASRGVGGNYGYTF
TGTGCCAGCAGGGGGGTAGGGGGCAACTATGGCTACACCTTC